Each of the 32 T cell receptor beta chains below was sequenced from the same sample in a study of T cells in Graves' hyperthyroidism and ophthalmopathy. The CDR3 regions of TCR beta were amplified from RNA transcripts. In the first-round RT-PCR of the TCR CDR3, the HTBI primer set was used. Via MiXCR, TCRdb re-called the multiplex PCR reads, giving one row per CDR3 protein. The sample lists 540,000 or so distinct CDR3 sequences, about a sixth occurring once. Sequenced: blood. These receptors were obtained from a woman younger than 45 with Graves' hyperthyroidism.

This clonotype was counted a few times. This sequence may be a read error, since a much larger clone differs from it by one base. The V and J genes are TRBV20-1 and TRBJ2-1; no definite D call. This CDR3 contains 12 residues. CDR1 is DFQATT and CDR2 is SNEGSKA in the germline V gene (reference sequence). In DNA, the CDR3 is TGCAGTGCTAGCCCCACCTACAATGGGCAGTTCTTC. This translates into CSASPTYNGQFF.

This clonotype appeared many times. The chain is built from TRBV28 and TRBJ2-7, with TRBD2 matching 10 bases. J gave up 2 bases and V 5 bases, and 6 bases lay outside the gene matches. The CDR3 runs 15 residues. Germline lookup yields CDR1 MDHEN and CDR2 SYDVKM. The CDR3 DNA follows: TGTGCCAGCAGTCCTCTAGCGGGAGCAGCCTACGAGCAGTACTTC. It translates to CASSPLAGAAYEQYF.

This clonotype has ten or more counts. The chain couples TRBV6-2 or TRBV6-3 to TRBJ2-7; 8 bases are a match to TRBD1. This CDR3 contains 14 residues. The V segment lost 6 bases and the J segment 6 bases; nucleotides outside the gene matches: 10. The germline V gene encodes CDR1 MNHEY and CDR2 SVGEGT. The CDR3 nucleotides read TGTGCCAGCAGGGCGGCAGGACAGGGATCCGAGCAGTACTTC. Its translation: CASRAAGQGSEQYF.

This clonotype was seen at least ten times. V gene TRBV30 combines with J gene TRBJ1-4, with D possibly TRBD1 on 6 matching bases. Germline CDR1 and CDR2: GTSNPN and SVGIG (reference sequence). This CDR3 has 13 amino acids. V dropped 4 bases and J dropped 6 bases, with 12 bases sitting between them. The CDR3 nucleotides read TGTGCCTGGACAGCAGGGGTGTATGAAAAACTGTTTTTT. It translates to CAWTAGVYEKLFF.

In regard to this clonotype: One end of the junction is discordant with germline, which a read error may explain. The rearrangement joins TRBV20-1 to TRBJ2-1; 15 bases map to TRBD2. The CDR3 has 16 amino acids. Looked up from germline, CDR1 is DFQATT and CDR2 is SNEGSKA (reference sequence). The CDR3: CSAEGTSGRNYSEQFF. CDR3 nucleotides: TGCAGTGCTGAAGGGACTAGCGGGAGGAACTACAGTGAGCAGTTCTTC.

This clonotype was picked up many times. This chain links TRBV27 with TRBJ1-1; a weak D match, TRBD1 (6 bases). V was shortened by 0 bases and J by 6 bases, with 8 bases between the two germline ends. The CDR3 sequence is 13 residues long. Germline-derived CDR1 and CDR2 are MNHEY and SMNVEV (reference sequence). The CDR3 DNA is TGTGCCAGCAGTTTATCGAGGACAGCTGAAGCTTTCTTT. It yields the protein CASSLSRTAEAFF.

This clonotype was picked up many times. The chain uses TRBV20-1 and TRBJ1-2, with 9 bases aligning to TRBD1. The ends lost 3 bases at V and 4 bases at J; junction bases unmatched: 3. This CDR3 contains 13 residues. Germline V gene data show CDR1 as DFQATT and CDR2 as SNEGSKA (reference sequence). For the CDR3, the DNA is TGCAGTGCTAGGACAGGGGGTAGCTATGGCTACACCTTC. It encodes CSARTGGSYGYTF.

The table lists this clonotype with a few counts. This sequence joins TRBV6-1 and TRBJ2-1; D may be TRBD2 (6 bases). V lost 6 bases to trimming and J lost 6 bases, with 18 bases between them. The CDR3 is made up of 15 amino acids. CDR1 MNHNS and CDR2 SASEGT come from the germline V gene. The CDR3 sequence is CASSQRLGSANEQFF. In DNA, the CDR3 is TGTGCCAGCAGCCAAAGACTAGGTTCTGCCAATGAGCAGTTCTTC.

With regard to this clonotype: This may be a read error, as it is one base from a much larger clone. V usage is TRBV5-1 and J usage is TRBJ2-7; D tentatively fits TRBD1 or TRBD2 (5 bases each). The germline CDR1 and CDR2 sequences are SGHRS and YFSETQ. The CDR3 consists of 15 residues. The CDR3 DNA is TGCGCCAGCAGCGGGGGACGGGTCGGCTCCCACGAGCAGTACTTC. Its translation: CASSGGRVGSHEQYF.

The chain combines TRBV19 with TRBJ1-4; D is possibly TRBD1 (5 bases). CDR1 is LNHDA, CDR2 SQIVND, per germline (reference sequence). The CDR3 sequence is 11 residues long. V dropped 11 bases and J dropped 8 bases, with 12 bases sitting between them. The CDR3 reads CAAVDREKLFF. The CDR3 DNA sequence: TGTGCCGCCGTAGACAGAGAAAAACTGTTTTTT.

The sample holds many counts of this clonotype. The CDR3 is CASRAGYKDQPQHF. The CDR3 nucleotides are TGTGCCAGCAGAGCAGGGTATAAGGATCAGCCCCAGCATTTT. The chain has TRBV12-3 or TRBV12-4 and TRBJ1-5; D is possibly TRBD1 (5 bases). Trimming stripped 6 bases from V and 5 bases from J, with 14 bases between. The CDR3 is 14 amino acids.

This clonotype turned up a few times. The chain couples TRBV7-9 to TRBJ2-3, with 14 positions matching TRBD2. Germline V gives CDR1 SEHNR, CDR2 FQNEAQ (reference sequence). The CDR3 is 16 amino acids. The junction had 9 bases not matched to a gene; V was cut back by 4 bases and J by 9 bases. CDR3 residues: CASSSQPGLAGETQYF. In DNA, the CDR3 is TGTGCCAGCAGCTCTCAACCGGGACTAGCGGGAGAAACGCAGTATTTT.

Turning to this clonotype: With a much larger clone just one base away, this may be a read error. This chain connects TRBV4-2 to TRBJ2-7; 10 nucleotides agree with TRBD1. With 0 bases clipped from V and 2 bases from J, the junction kept 4 bases outside the gene matches. The CDR3 spans 16 residues. The V gene's germline CDR1 is LGHNA and CDR2 YNFKEQ. CDR3 residues: CASSQDSGTGAYEQYF. Here the CDR3 DNA reads TGTGCCAGCAGCCAAGATTCCGGGACAGGGGCCTACGAGCAGTACTTC.

This chain joins TRBV6-2 or TRBV6-3 and TRBJ2-5, with a weak D call TRBD1 (6 bases). The CDR3 has 15 amino acids. Germline V lookup: CDR1 MNHEY, CDR2 SVGEGT. Deletions cut 6 bases from V and 5 bases from J, with 19 bases between. The CDR3 loop reads CASSPGVRAGETQYF. The CDR3 DNA reads as TGTGCCAGCAGCCCAGGGGTGCGGGCAGGGGAGACCCAGTACTTC.

The V gene is TRBV6-1, the J gene TRBJ1-2; possible D gene TRBD1, 6 bases. From germline, CDR1 is MNHNS and CDR2 SASEGT. V dropped 2 bases and J dropped 5 bases, with 18 bases sitting between them. The CDR3 contains 16 residues. In nucleotides, the CDR3 is TGTGCCAGCAGTGAACTGGGGGGGGGGCTACGTTATGGCTACACCTTC. Protein: CASSELGGGLRYGYTF.

This clonotype was detected only a few times. The chain has TRBV9 and TRBJ2-1; D unresolved. V was shortened by 0 bases and J by 1 base, with 5 bases between the two germline ends. Germline V gene sequence: CDR1 SGDLS, CDR2 YYNGEE. The CDR3 totals 14 residues. The CDR3 is CASSVAVSYNEQFF. The CDR3 DNA follows: TGTGCCAGCAGCGTAGCGGTTTCCTACAATGAGCAGTTCTTC. Using reference TRBV9 and TRBJ2-1 for the parts outside the CDR3, the full variable domain is DSGVTQTPKHLITATGQRVTLRCSPRSGDLSVYWYQQSLDQGLQFLIQYYNGEERAKGNILERFSAQQFPDLHSELNLSSLELGDSALYFCASSVAVSYNEQFFGPGTRLTVL.

With respect to this clonotype: A much larger clone differs by one base, so this may be a read error. CDR3: CASSLTFGEQHF. Here the CDR3 DNA reads TGTGCCAGCAGCTTGACATTCGGCGAGCAGCACTTC. V usage is TRBV27 and J usage is TRBJ2-7; D unclear. The CDR3 spans 12 residues. CDR1 MNHEY and CDR2 SMNVEV come from the germline V gene (reference sequence).

At least ten counts were recorded for this clonotype. The rearrangement uses TRBV29-1 and TRBJ2-3; no clear D gene. V gave up 1 base and J gave up 2 bases, with 7 bases separating them. CDR1 is SQVTM and CDR2 is ANQGSEA in the germline V gene. CDR3 length equals 13 residues. The CDR3 here is CSVEGGSTDTQYF. CDR3 in DNA: TGCAGCGTTGAAGGCGGTTCCACAGATACGCAGTATTTT.

This clonotype was recorded at least ten times. The rearrangement joins TRBV20-1 to TRBJ2-7; 10 nucleotides match TRBD2. CDR1 and CDR2 (germline): DFQATT, SNEGSKA (reference sequence). The CDR3 runs 15 residues. V dropped 6 bases and J dropped 2; count of bases not matched to a gene: 10. CDR3 sequence: CSATGLAGVAYEQYF. CDR3 in DNA: TGCAGTGCCACGGGGCTAGCGGGAGTGGCCTACGAGCAGTACTTC.

This clonotype was recorded many times. The rearrangement links TRBV13 to TRBJ1-1; a weak D match, TRBD1 (5 bases). Germline CDR1 reads PRHDT; CDR2 reads FYEKMQ (reference sequence). The V gene lost 3 bases and the J gene lost 1 base, with 12 bases spanning the gap. This CDR3 has 15 amino acids. Here the CDR3 DNA reads TGTGCCAGCAGCTTTGGGGCCCAGGGGAACACTGAAGCTTTCTTT. Translated: CASSFGAQGNTEAFF.

This clonotype was seen repeatedly, ten times or more. The CDR3 loop is CSASPLAGALYEQYF. The CDR3 coding sequence is TGCAGTGCTAGTCCCCTAGCGGGAGCCCTCTACGAGCAGTACTTC. This chain links TRBV20-1 with TRBJ2-7; 10 bases agree with TRBD2. CDR1 is DFQATT and CDR2 is SNEGSKA in the germline V gene (reference sequence). There are 15 residues in the CDR3. The trim removed 3 bases at V and 3 bases at J, leaving 8 bases unmatched.

This clonotype appeared a few times. The chain has TRBV28 and TRBJ1-5; no definite D call. CDR1 is MDHEN and CDR2 is SYDVKM in the germline V gene. This CDR3 is 14 amino acids long. Trimming shortened V by 6 bases and J by 5 bases, and 14 bases separated the two germline ends. Here the CDR3 reads CASSARAYYQPQHF. As DNA, the CDR3 is TGTGCCAGCAGCGCCCGGGCCTATTATCAGCCCCAGCATTTT.

V is TRBV5-4 and J is TRBJ2-2; TRBD1 agrees at 7 bases. CDR3 length: 15 residues. V was pared by 4 bases and J by 5 bases, with 8 bases of the junction left unmatched. Germline-derived CDR1 and CDR2 are SGHNT and YYREEE (reference sequence). CDR3 sequence (DNA): TGTGCCAGCAGCCTGCCGACAGGGAGAACCGGGGAGCTGTTTTTT. The encoded protein is CASSLPTGRTGELFF. Together with reference TRBV5-4 and TRBJ2-2, the CDR3 gives the full variable domain: ETGVTQSPTHLIKTRGQQVTLRCSSQSGHNTVSWYQQALGQGPQFIFQYYREEENGRGNFPPRFSGLQFPNYSSELNVNALELDDSALYLCASSLPTGRTGELFFGEGSRLTVL.

This clonotype was picked up a small number of times. This chain uses TRBV5-1 with TRBJ2-3; TRBD2 matches at 12 bases. CDR1 SGHRS and CDR2 YFSETQ come from the germline V gene. The CDR3 sequence is 16 residues long. V trimming: 0 bases; J trimming: 3 bases; junction bases outside the gene matches: 2. The CDR3 DNA follows: TGCGCCAGCAGCTTGGACGGGACTAGCGGGACAGATACGCAGTATTTT. It is translated as CASSLDGTSGTDTQYF.

This clonotype has only a few counts. This may be a read error, as it is one base from a much larger clone. The chain has TRBV27 and TRBJ2-7; 10 positions agree with TRBD2. The trim removed 2 bases at V and 2 bases at J, leaving 12 bases unmatched. The CDR3 is 18 amino acids. From germline, CDR1 is MNHEY and CDR2 SMNVEV (reference sequence). The CDR3 here is CASSLPGASGSLTYEQYF. The CDR3 nucleotides are TGTGCCAGCAGTTTACCTGGGGCTAGCGGGAGCCTGACCTACGAGCAGTACTTC.

The chain carries TRBV7-9 and TRBJ1-1; perhaps TRBD1 as D (6 bases). V shed 8 bases and J shed 0 bases, with 13 bases lying between them. Germline CDR1 is SEHNR and CDR2 is FQNEAQ (reference sequence). This CDR3 is built from 14 residues. The CDR3 DNA follows: TGTGCCAGCGGCCTGGACAGCTTGAACACTGAAGCTTTCTTT. Translation gives CASGLDSLNTEAFF. Variable domain in full (rest from reference TRBV7-9 and TRBJ1-1): DTGVSQNPRHKITKRGQNVTFRCDPISEHNRLYWYRQTLGQGPEFLTYFQNEAQLEKSRLLSDRFSAERPKGSFSTLEIQRTEQGDSAMYLCASGLDSLNTEAFFGQGTRLTVV.

This clonotype was detected ten times or more. The rearrangement joins TRBV10-2 to TRBJ2-7, with 14 nucleotides matching TRBD2. V shed 3 bases and J 7 bases; nucleotides not matched to a gene: 14. Germline V gene sequence: CDR1 WSHSY, CDR2 SAAADI. CDR3 size: 18 residues. CDR3 bases: TGCGCCAGCAGTGAAGTGGCGGTCGGACTAGCGGGAGGAGGGGAGCAGTACTTC. It encodes CASSEVAVGLAGGGEQYF.

Many counts were recorded for this clonotype. The J gene is TRBJ2-1, the V gene TRBV7-2, with D unclear. Looked up from germline, CDR1 is SGHTA and CDR2 is FQGNSA. V lost 5 bases and J 0 bases, leaving 11 bases between the germline ends. This CDR3 is 15 amino acids long. As DNA, the CDR3 is TGTGCCAGCAGCCCGGAGTATAGCTCCTACAATGAGCAGTTCTTC. This sequence encodes CASSPEYSSYNEQFF.

The chain uses TRBV4-1 and TRBJ1-5; D is ambiguous. Germline CDR1 MGHRA, CDR2 YSYEKL. The CDR3 consists of 14 residues. The V and J ends lost 6 bases and 2 bases respectively, with 11 bases between them. The CDR3 spells CASSQETGNQPQHF. The DNA of the CDR3 is TGCGCCAGCAGTCAGGAGACCGGCAATCAGCCCCAGCATTTT.

In its sample, this clonotype was seen a few times. The chain employs TRBV7-9 and TRBJ1-5; D is unresolved. This CDR3 has 14 residues. V shed 5 bases and J shed 3 bases, with 11 bases lying between them. Germline CDR1 reads SEHNR; CDR2 reads FQNEAQ (reference sequence). The CDR3, as DNA: TGTGCCAGCAGCGGAGCCACCGCCAATCAGCCCCAGCATTTT. Residues: CASSGATANQPQHF.

This clonotype was observed many times. The genes are TRBV20-1 and TRBJ2-1; D possibly corresponds to TRBD2 (6 bases). The V gene lost 3 bases and the J gene lost 8 bases, with 8 bases spanning the gap. CDR1 and CDR2 (germline): DFQATT, SNEGSKA (reference sequence). The CDR3 has 11 residues. The DNA for the CDR3 is TGCAGTGCTAGCGGGAGCCATGAGCAGTTCTTC. This codes for CSASGSHEQFF.

V is TRBV27 and J is TRBJ2-2; D could derive from TRBD1 or TRBD2 (6 bases each). Germline CDR1 and CDR2: MNHEY and SMNVEV (reference sequence). The V and J ends lost 3 bases and 5 bases respectively, with 13 bases between them. This CDR3 is 15 amino acids long. CDR3 DNA sequence: TGTGCCAGCAGTTTGGGCAGGGGAGGTACCGGGGAGCTGTTTTTT. Its protein is CASSLGRGGTGELFF.